This TCR beta chain was sequenced for a study of cytotoxic CD8 clonotypes in ibrutinib-treated CLL. Whole-study results and caveats: Treatment left the uncommon public clonotypes either contracted or stable in frequency.

CDR3 length: 16 residues. Germline CDR1 and CDR2: SGHRS and YFSETQ. Trimming shortened V by 1 base and J by 3 bases, and 16 bases separated the two germline ends. With respect to this clone: Antigen unknown.

Sequencing used immunoSEQ multiplex PCR; TCRdb keeps in-frame clones, though not all of them. The data contain 130,000 to 150,000 clones, 79% of them singletons. The chain uses TRBV5-1 and TRBJ2-5; D gene uncertain. The sequence came from a human donor with chronic lymphocytic leukemia. The sample in question was PBMCs, obtained after 12 months of ibrutinib treatment. CDR3 bases: TGCGCCAGCAGCTTGTTCTCCGGCAGGCGAAAAGAGACCCAGTACTTC. Protein product: CASSLFSGRRKETQYF. Full variable domain (remainder filled in from reference TRBV5-1 and TRBJ2-5): KAGVTQTPRYLIKTRGQQVTLSCSPISGHRSVSWYQQTPGQGLQFLFEYFSETQRNKGNFPGRFSGRQFSNSRSEMNVSTLELGDSALYLCASSLFSGRRKETQYFGPGTRLLVL.